The T cell receptor (beta chain) under discussion was sequenced for a study of cytomegalovirus exposure and HLA in healthy donors. Study-level findings and limits: Analysis was performed later, and it showed HLA-associated TCR beta chains to be more clonally expanded than equally common others. Later analysis suggested most CMV-associated TCR beta chains were HLA-restricted. Some TCR beta chains (over 150 of them) were listed as cytomegalovirus-associated. The classifier was said to identify cytomegalovirus status with high specificity and sensitivity.

The germline V gene encodes CDR1 SNHLY and CDR2 FYNNEI. Trimming pared 2 bases from V and 13 bases from J, leaving 12 bases between. The CDR3 sequence is 12 residues long. The PCR had 60 Vbeta and 13 Jbeta primers. Here immunoSEQ multiplex PCR was the method, and the copy in TCRdb shows in-frame clones only, minus some. Here the sample spans more than 150,000 clones, over 70% being singletons. Remarks on this clone: Its antigen is still unknown.

Sequencing was carried out using PBMCs. This chain uses TRBV2 with TRBJ2-1; possible D gene TRBD1, 6 bases. The origin of this receptor is a woman aged 18-29 years in good health and CMV-seronegative. CDR3 region: CASSEITGKQFF. CDR3 coding DNA: TGTGCCAGCAGTGAAATAACAGGGAAACAGTTCTTC.